The 22 T cell receptor beta chains below were found in one sample sequenced in a study of blood T cell repertoires in COVID-19. TCRdb's copy holds only in-frame clones and misses some; the assay was immunoSEQ multiplex PCR. The table shows a few hundred thousand clones, with under 90% occurring only once. Input material: PBMCs or T cells enriched from blood (not recorded which). The receptors shown here come from a woman aged 18-29 years who had recovered from COVID-19.

This clone appeared a single time. V is TRBV10-1 and J is TRBJ2-5; 9 bases match TRBD1. Trimming cost V 5 bases and J 1 base; bases outside gene matches: 5. Per germline, CDR1 WNHNN and CDR2 SYGVQD (reference sequence). This CDR3 region has 15 residues. For the CDR3, the DNA is TGCGCCAGCAGTACTACAGGGGGCGGCCAAGAGACCCAGTACTTC. Its translation is CASSTTGGGQETQYF.

The chain is built from TRBV7-2 and TRBJ2-6, with 10 bases lining up with TRBD2. In germline, CDR1 is SGHTA, CDR2 FQGNSA. Trimming cost V 9 bases and J 4 bases; bases outside gene matches: 12. The CDR3 has 17 residues. The CDR3 coding sequence is TGTGCCAGTCCCGGGGGAGCGGGAGGGCCCGGGGCCAACGTCCTGACTTTC. This translates into CASPGGAGGPGANVLTF. The whole variable domain, remainder taken from reference TRBV7-2 and TRBJ2-6, is GAGVSQSPSNKVTEKGKDVELRCDPISGHTALYWYRQSLGQGLEFLIYFQGNSAPDKSGLPSDRFSAERTGGSVSTLTIQRTQQEDSAVYLCASPGGAGGPGANVLTFGAGSRLTVL.

The V call is TRBV4-1, the J call TRBJ2-3; possibly TRBD2 for D (5 bases). CDR1 and CDR2 (germline): MGHRA, YSYEKL. This CDR3 is built from 13 residues. The V end lost 4 bases, the J end lost 4 bases, and 9 bases lay between the germline ends. In nucleotides, the CDR3 is TGCGCCAGCAGCCCGACCGGGGCAGATACGCAGTATTTT. As protein: CASSPTGADTQYF.

The chain is built from TRBV24-1 and TRBJ2-5; TRBD2 aligns across 14 bases. Germline loops: CDR1 KGHDR, CDR2 SFDVKD. The CDR3 runs 16 residues. V was pared by 2 bases and J by 4 bases, with 2 bases of the junction left unmatched. CDR3 amino acids: CATSDWGTSGRETQYF. In DNA, the CDR3 is TGTGCCACCAGTGATTGGGGGACTAGCGGGAGAGAGACCCAGTACTTC.

The rearrangement joins TRBV5-4 to TRBJ1-2; 7 nucleotides agree with TRBD1. The length of the CDR3 is 13 residues. With 3 bases clipped from V and 5 bases from J, the junction kept 4 bases outside the gene matches. The germline V gene has CDR1 SGHNT and CDR2 YYREEE (reference sequence). Here the CDR3 DNA reads TGTGCCAGCAGCTCACAGGGGAGATATGGCTACACCTTC. This encodes CASSSQGRYGYTF.

V usage is TRBV9 and J usage is TRBJ1-4, with D tentatively TRBD1 (5 bases). Trimming took 1 base from V and 6 from J, leaving 13 bases between them. The CDR3 has 15 residues. In germline, CDR1 is SGDLS, CDR2 YYNGEE. CDR3 sequence reads: CASSVSTAGDEKLFF. CDR3 nucleotides: TGTGCCAGCAGCGTATCGACAGCTGGTGATGAAAAACTGTTTTTT. The variable domain in full, completed from reference TRBV9 and TRBJ1-4, reads DSGVTQTPKHLITATGQRVTLRCSPRSGDLSVYWYQQSLDQGLQFLIQYYNGEERAKGNILERFSAQQFPDLHSELNLSSLELGDSALYFCASSVSTAGDEKLFFGSGTQLSVL.

The chain carries TRBV10-3 and TRBJ1-5; 11 bases match TRBD1. The CDR3 has 15 residues. Trimming cost V 6 bases and J 3 bases; bases outside gene matches: 4. Germline CDR1 and CDR2: ENHRY and SYGVKD. CDR3 sequence reads: CAISPDRGHNQPQHF. The CDR3, as DNA: TGTGCCATCAGCCCGGACAGGGGGCACAATCAGCCCCAGCATTTT.

The chain recombines TRBV6-5 with TRBJ2-5; weak D call: TRBD2 (6 bases). CDR3 size: 15 residues. With 0 bases removed from V and 4 bases from J, the gap between germline ends came to 12 bases. Germline V lookup: CDR1 MNHEY, CDR2 SVGAGI. CDR3 nucleotide sequence: TGTGCCAGCAGTTACTCAGCCGGGGGTCGAGAGACCCAGTACTTC. Translating gives CASSYSAGGRETQYF.

The V call is TRBV28, the J call TRBJ2-1, with 10 bases aligning to TRBD1. With V trimmed by 4 bases and J by 3 bases, 9 bases remained unmatched. This CDR3 comprises 17 residues. Per the germline V gene, CDR1 is MDHEN and CDR2 is SYDVKM. CDR3 DNA: TGTGCCAGCAGTTCTCCTTCCCGGACAGGGGGCTACAATGAGCAGTTCTTC. Translating gives CASSSPSRTGGYNEQFF. Using reference TRBV28 and TRBJ2-1 for the parts outside the CDR3, the full variable domain is DVKVTQSSRYLVKRTGEKVFLECVQDMDHENMFWYRQDPGLGLRLIYFSYDVKMKEKGDIPEGYSVSREKKERFSLILESASTNQTSMYLCASSSPSRTGGYNEQFFGPGTRLTVL.

This clone was seen a single time. The chain links TRBV5-4 to TRBJ2-3; tentative D call: TRBD1 (5 bases). Trimming took 4 bases from V and 3 from J, leaving 12 bases between them. Germline loops: CDR1 SGHNT, CDR2 YYREEE (reference sequence). This CDR3 is 14 amino acids long. The CDR3 DNA reads TGTGCCAGCAGCCCAATTGGGGCTACAGATACGCAGTATTTT. The encoded protein is CASSPIGATDTQYF.

J is TRBJ1-5 and V is TRBV24-1, with 7 bases fitting TRBD1. J was trimmed by 2 bases and V by 6 bases; bases with no gene match: 6. The CDR3 is 15 amino acids. Germline-derived CDR1 and CDR2 are KGHDR and SFDVKD. In DNA form, the CDR3 reads TGTGCCACCAGTCAGGGACAGTCGGGCAATCAGCCCCAGCATTTT. Its translation is CATSQGQSGNQPQHF.

The chain carries TRBV5-5 and TRBJ1-2; possible D gene TRBD1, 6 bases. CDR1 and CDR2 (germline): SGHKS, YYEKEE (reference sequence). The V end lost 3 bases, the J end lost 5 bases, and 11 bases lay between the germline ends. This CDR3 is 13 amino acids long. The chain's CDR3 is CASSSTGWYGYTF. As DNA, the CDR3 is TGTGCCAGCAGCTCCACAGGGTGGTATGGCTACACCTTC.

The chain links TRBV11-2 to TRBJ2-2; TRBD1 aligns across 8 bases. V shed 1 base and J 6 bases; nucleotides not matched to a gene: 4. Germline values: CDR1 SGHAT, CDR2 FQNNGV. The CDR3 length is 15 residues. The CDR3 nucleotides read TGTGCCAGCAGCTTAGTCCAGGGGGCGGCCGGGGAGCTGTTTTTT. As protein: CASSLVQGAAGELFF.

This chain links TRBV21-1 with TRBJ2-7; no DNA check was done on the table's D call, TRBD2. TRBV21-1 is a recognized pseudogene. CDR3 length: 16 amino acids. This CDR3 is CASSKAGRGNSYEQYF. The CDR3 nucleotides are TGTGCCAGCAGCAAAGCAGGGCGGGGGAACTCCTACGAGCAGTACTTC.

V and J are TRBV3-1 (or the pseudogene TRBV3-2) and TRBJ1-4; 8 bases agree with TRBD1. The CDR3 spans 15 residues. The germline CDR1 and CDR2 sequences are LGHDT and YNNKEL (reference sequence). After removal of 0 bases from V and 5 bases from J, the junction contained 2 bases not matched to a gene. Here the CDR3 reads CASSQEGQGNEKLFF. The CDR3 DNA sequence: TGTGCCAGCAGCCAAGAAGGACAGGGAAATGAAAAACTGTTTTTT.

The chain couples TRBV9 to TRBJ1-1; D unresolved. Trimming removed 4 bases from V and 7 bases from J, with 14 bases in between. The CDR3 extends over 13 amino acids. Germline-derived CDR1 and CDR2 are SGDLS and YYNGEE. The CDR3 sequence: CASSPTLVVEAFF. The CDR3 coding sequence is TGTGCCAGCAGCCCCACGTTAGTTGTTGAAGCTTTCTTT.

The V and J genes are TRBV5-1 and TRBJ2-2, with D perhaps matching TRBD2 (5 bases). There are 14 residues in the CDR3. Germline V gene data show CDR1 as SGHRS and CDR2 as YFSETQ. V dropped 4 bases and J dropped 4 bases, with 11 bases sitting between them. CDR3 coding DNA: TGCGCCAGCAGCCCGGACTCTTCCACCGGGGAGCTGTTTTTT. Translation: CASSPDSSTGELFF.

The chain combines TRBV6-1 with TRBJ2-1; TRBD1 agrees at 11 bases. CDR3 length equals 18 residues. Germline trimming cut 3 bases from V and 1 base from J; bases unmatched to any gene: 8. The germline V gene has CDR1 MNHNS and CDR2 SASEGT. CDR3: CASSDGQGAFISYNEQFF. CDR3 coding DNA: TGTGCCAGCAGTGACGGACAGGGGGCGTTCATTTCCTACAATGAGCAGTTCTTC.

The chain carries TRBV5-1 and TRBJ1-2; D unresolved. Germline V gene lookup returns CDR1 SGHRS and CDR2 YFSETQ. The CDR3 loop spans 14 amino acids. V lost 4 bases to trimming and J lost 1 base, with 11 bases between them. CDR3 residues: CASSRDNGNYGYTF. CDR3 bases: TGCGCCAGCAGCCGCGACAACGGTAACTATGGCTACACCTTC.

At least ten counts were recorded for this clone. The chain joins TRBV7-2 to TRBJ2-1; the match to TRBD2 covers 7 bases. V trimming: 3 bases; J trimming: 4 bases; junction bases outside the gene matches: 6. The V gene's germline CDR1 is SGHTA and CDR2 FQGNSA. The CDR3 runs 15 residues. The CDR3 region is CASSFRRGVYNEQFF. The CDR3 coding sequence is TGTGCCAGCAGCTTTAGACGGGGGGTATACAATGAGCAGTTCTTC.

This CDR3 reads CAWSVGSVNTEAFF. The DNA of the CDR3 is TGTGCCTGGAGTGTTGGTTCGGTGAACACTGAAGCTTTCTTT. V gene TRBV30 combines with J gene TRBJ1-1; D unclear. CDR1 and CDR2 (germline): GTSNPN, SVGIG (reference sequence). The V and J ends lost 0 bases and 0 bases respectively, with 8 bases between them. CDR3 size: 14 residues.

This clone was picked up one time. This chain connects TRBV30 to TRBJ2-3, with 9 positions matching TRBD2. The germline gives CDR1 GTSNPN, CDR2 SVGIG (reference sequence). This CDR3 comprises 16 residues. With V trimmed by 0 bases and J by 6 bases, 10 bases remained unmatched. CDR3 in DNA: TGTGCCTGGAGTGTATACGGGACTAGCAATGGGGATACGCAGTATTTT. It is translated as CAWSVYGTSNGDTQYF.